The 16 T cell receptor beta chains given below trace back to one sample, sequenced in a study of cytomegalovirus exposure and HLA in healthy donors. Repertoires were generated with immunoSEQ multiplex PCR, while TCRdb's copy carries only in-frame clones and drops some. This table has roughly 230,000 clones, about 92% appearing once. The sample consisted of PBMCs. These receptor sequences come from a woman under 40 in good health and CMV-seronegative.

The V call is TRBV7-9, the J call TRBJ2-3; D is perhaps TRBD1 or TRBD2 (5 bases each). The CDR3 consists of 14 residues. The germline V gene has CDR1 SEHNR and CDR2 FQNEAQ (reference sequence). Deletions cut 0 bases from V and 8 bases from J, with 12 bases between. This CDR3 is CASSLAVGVATQYF. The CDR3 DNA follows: TGTGCCAGCAGCTTAGCGGTGGGGGTAGCTACGCAGTATTTT.

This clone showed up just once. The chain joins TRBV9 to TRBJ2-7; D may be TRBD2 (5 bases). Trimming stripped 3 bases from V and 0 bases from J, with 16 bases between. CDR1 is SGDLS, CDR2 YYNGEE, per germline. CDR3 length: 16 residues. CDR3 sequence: CASSGDPTSSSYEQYF. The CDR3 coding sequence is TGTGCCAGCAGCGGAGACCCAACTAGTTCCTCCTACGAGCAGTACTTC.

The CDR3 nucleotides read TGTGCCAGTGCCACAAGTTCAGCGATTAATGAAAAACTGTTTTTT. It codes for CASATSSAINEKLFF. The chain recombines TRBV19 with TRBJ1-4; D unclear. Trimming removed 8 bases at V and 4 bases at J, with 17 bases between. The V gene's germline CDR1 is LNHDA and CDR2 SQIVND (reference sequence). The CDR3 has 15 amino acids.

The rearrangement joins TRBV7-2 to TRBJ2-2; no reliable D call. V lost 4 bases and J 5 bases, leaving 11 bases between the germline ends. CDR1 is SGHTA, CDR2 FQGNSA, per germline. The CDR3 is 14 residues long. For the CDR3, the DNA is TGTGCCAGCAGCTCTAGACGAGAAACCGGGGAGCTGTTTTTT. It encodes CASSSRRETGELFF.

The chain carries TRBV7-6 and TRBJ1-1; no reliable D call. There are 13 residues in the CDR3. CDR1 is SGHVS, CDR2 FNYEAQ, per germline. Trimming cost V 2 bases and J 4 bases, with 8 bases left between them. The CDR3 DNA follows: TGTGCCAGCAGCTTAACGGGGAGCACTGAAGCTTTCTTT. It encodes CASSLTGSTEAFF.

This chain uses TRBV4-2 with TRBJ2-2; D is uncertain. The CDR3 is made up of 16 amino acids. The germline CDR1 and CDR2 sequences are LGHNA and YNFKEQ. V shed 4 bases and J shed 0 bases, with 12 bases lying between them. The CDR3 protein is CASSPEVGANTGELFF. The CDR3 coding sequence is TGTGCCAGCAGCCCAGAGGTAGGCGCGAACACCGGGGAGCTGTTTTTT.

The CDR3 coding sequence is TGTGCCAGTATGACTCCAGGAGGCGTTGAAGCTTTCTTT. Its translation is CASMTPGGVEAFF. The chain links TRBV19 to TRBJ1-1; D is ambiguous. With 7 bases removed from V and 7 bases from J, the gap between germline ends came to 16 bases. CDR3 length: 13 amino acids. Per germline, CDR1 LNHDA and CDR2 SQIVND (reference sequence).

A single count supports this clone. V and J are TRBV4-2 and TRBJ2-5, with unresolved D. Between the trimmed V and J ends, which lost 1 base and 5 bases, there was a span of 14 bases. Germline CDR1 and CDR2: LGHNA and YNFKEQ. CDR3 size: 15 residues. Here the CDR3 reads CASSQVLGMSETQYF. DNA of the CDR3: TGTGCCAGCAGCCAAGTTTTAGGGATGAGCGAGACCCAGTACTTC.

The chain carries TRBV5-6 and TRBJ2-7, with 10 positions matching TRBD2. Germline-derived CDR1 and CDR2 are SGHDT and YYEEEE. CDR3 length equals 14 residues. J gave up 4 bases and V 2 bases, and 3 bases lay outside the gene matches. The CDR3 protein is CASSFGLADYEQYF. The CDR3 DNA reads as TGTGCCAGCAGCTTCGGACTAGCGGATTACGAGCAGTACTTC.

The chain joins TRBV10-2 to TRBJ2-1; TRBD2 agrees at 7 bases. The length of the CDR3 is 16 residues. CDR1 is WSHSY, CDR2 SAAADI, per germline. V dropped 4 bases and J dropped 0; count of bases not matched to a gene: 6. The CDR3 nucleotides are TGCGCCAGCAGTGTGGACGGGAGGCACTCCTACAATGAGCAGTTCTTC. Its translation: CASSVDGRHSYNEQFF.

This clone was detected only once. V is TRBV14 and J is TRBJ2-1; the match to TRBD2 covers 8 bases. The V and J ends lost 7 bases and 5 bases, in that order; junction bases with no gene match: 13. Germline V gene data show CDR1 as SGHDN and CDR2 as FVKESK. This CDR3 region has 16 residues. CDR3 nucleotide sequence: TGTGCCAGCACACCCATTGGGGTAGCGGGACACAATGAGCAGTTCTTC. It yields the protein CASTPIGVAGHNEQFF.

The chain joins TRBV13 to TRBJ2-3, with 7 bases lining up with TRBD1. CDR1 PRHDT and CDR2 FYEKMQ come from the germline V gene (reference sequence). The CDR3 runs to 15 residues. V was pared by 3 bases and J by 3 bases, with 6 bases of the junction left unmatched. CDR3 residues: CASSLTGSGTDTQYF. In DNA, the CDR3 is TGTGCCAGCAGCTTGACAGGGTCCGGGACAGATACGCAGTATTTT.

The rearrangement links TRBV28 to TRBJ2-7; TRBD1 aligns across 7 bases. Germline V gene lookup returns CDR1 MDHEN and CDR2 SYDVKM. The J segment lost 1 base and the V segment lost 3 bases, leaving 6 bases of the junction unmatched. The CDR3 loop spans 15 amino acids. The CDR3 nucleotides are TGTGCCAGCAGTTTTCCAGACAGGGTGTCCTACGAGCAGTACTTC. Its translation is CASSFPDRVSYEQYF.

The CDR3 DNA is TGTGCCAGCAGTTTTCGAGCTTACAGCTCCTACGAGCAGTACTTC. As protein: CASSFRAYSSYEQYF. V usage is TRBV27 and J usage is TRBJ2-7; D not certain. V gave up 3 bases and J gave up 0 bases, with 12 bases separating them. The CDR3 totals 15 residues. Germline CDR1 reads MNHEY; CDR2 reads SMNVEV (reference sequence).

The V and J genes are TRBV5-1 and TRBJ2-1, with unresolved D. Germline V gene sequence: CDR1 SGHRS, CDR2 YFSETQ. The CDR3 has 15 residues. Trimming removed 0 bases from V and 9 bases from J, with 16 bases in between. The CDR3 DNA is TGCGCCAGCAGCTTGGTTTCGGTCCCAGTTAGTGAGCAGTTCTTC. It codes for CASSLVSVPVSEQFF.

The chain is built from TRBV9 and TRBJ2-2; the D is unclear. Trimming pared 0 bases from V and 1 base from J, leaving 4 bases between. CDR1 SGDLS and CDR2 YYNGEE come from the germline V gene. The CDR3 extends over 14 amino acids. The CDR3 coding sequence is TGTGCCAGCAGCGTAGTGGGGAACACCGGGGAGCTGTTTTTT. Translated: CASSVVGNTGELFF.